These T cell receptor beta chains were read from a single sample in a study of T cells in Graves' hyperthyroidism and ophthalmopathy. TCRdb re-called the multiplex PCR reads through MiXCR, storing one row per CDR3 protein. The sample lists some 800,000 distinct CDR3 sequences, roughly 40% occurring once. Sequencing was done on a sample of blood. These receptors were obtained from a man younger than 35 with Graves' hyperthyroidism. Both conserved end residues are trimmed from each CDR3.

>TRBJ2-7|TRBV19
ASSMEGPTQGEQY
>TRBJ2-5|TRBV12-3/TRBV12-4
ASSSRQGEVKETQY
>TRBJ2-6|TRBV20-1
SARVRSGANVLT
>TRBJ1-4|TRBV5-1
ASSLQDSGGEKLF
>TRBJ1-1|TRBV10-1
ASSLAGGGGEAF
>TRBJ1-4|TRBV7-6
ASSLELGFKLF
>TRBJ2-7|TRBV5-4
ASSASRSSYEQY
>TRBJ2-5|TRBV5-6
ASSPGWRGGGETQY
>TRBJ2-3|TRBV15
ATSRIAGGITDTQY
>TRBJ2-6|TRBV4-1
ASSQEQGRSGANALT
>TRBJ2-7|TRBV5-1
ASSLEDSISVNEQY
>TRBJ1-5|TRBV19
ASSIAHLGQPQH
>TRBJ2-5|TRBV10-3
AIRSSGREETQY
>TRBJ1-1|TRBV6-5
ASSYFQGAYEAF
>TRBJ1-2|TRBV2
ASRTEGLNYGYT
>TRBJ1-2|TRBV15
ATSSEGAGGYT
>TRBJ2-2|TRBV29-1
SVGDPGTGIGGELF
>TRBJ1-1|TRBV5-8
ASSTWVVGNTEAF
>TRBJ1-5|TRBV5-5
ASSWDIGNQPQH
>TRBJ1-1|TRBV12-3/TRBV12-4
ASRRGGETEAF
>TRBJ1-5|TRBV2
ASSEGQVISPQH
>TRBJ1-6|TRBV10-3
ASSSLTASSYNSPLH
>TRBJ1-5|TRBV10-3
ANSYPRVDQPQH
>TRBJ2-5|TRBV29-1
SVEQTGDETQY
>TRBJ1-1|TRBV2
ASSPTGLKGTEAF
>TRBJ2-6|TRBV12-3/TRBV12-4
ASRSAGGANVLT
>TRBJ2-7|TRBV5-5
ASSQVRDRTYEQY
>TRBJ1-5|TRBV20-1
SARGGLQPQH
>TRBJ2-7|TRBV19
ASSMDRGKMGEQY
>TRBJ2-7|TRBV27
ASSPTGTGGYEQY
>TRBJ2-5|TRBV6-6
ASSYRGYQETQY
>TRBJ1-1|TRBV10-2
ASRGRQGPNTEAF
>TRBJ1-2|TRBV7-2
ASSLPGQGEGYT
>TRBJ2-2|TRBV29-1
SVVGAAGELF
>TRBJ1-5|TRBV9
ASSQSGRNQPQH
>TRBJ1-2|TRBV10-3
ASSYSGPNYGYT
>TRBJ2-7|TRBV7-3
ASRRPAVYEQY
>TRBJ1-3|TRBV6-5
ASSYSHGQAVGNTIY
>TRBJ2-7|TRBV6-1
ASTTGPYEQY
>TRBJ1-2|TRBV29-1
SQGDSRYGYT
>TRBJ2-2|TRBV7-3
ASSLSRGNTGELF
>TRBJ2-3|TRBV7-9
ASSLRGLGTDTQY
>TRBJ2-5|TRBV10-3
AGGTSELRTQY
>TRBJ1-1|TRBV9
ASSVGFGQGPEAF
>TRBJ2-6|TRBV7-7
ASSLSIGQTSGANVLT
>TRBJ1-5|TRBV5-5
ASSLSPGSNQPQH
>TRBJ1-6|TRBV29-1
SVEECRDSPLH
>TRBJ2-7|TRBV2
ASSEDGTGTYEQY
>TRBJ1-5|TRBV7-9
ASSEAGSNQPQH
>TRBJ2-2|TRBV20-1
SARPDSTGELF
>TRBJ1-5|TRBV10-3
ASGLVGEYQPQH
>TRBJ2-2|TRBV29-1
SVGRGDTGELF
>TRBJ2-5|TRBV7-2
ASSLTGPWETQY
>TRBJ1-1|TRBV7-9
ASTRGGATNTEAF
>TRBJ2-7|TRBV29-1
SVVTLAGSYEQY
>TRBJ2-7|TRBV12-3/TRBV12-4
ASSFGRYYEQY
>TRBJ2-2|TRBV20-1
SARTRAGTTGELF
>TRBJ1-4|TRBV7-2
ASSLNWATNEKLF